This entry lists 22 T cell receptor beta chains sequenced from one sample in a study of T cells in Graves' hyperthyroidism and ophthalmopathy. Amplified regions were TCR beta CDR3 sequences from RNA transcripts. First-round RT-PCR targeting the TCR CDR3 was performed with the HTBI primer set. TCRdb used MiXCR to reprocess the multiplex PCR reads, holding one entry per CDR3 protein. The table has 130,000 to 150,000 distinct CDR3 sequences, around 21% seen once. The sequenced material came from blood. Receptors originate from a woman between 50 and 59 years old with Graves' hyperthyroidism that later progressed to Graves' ophthalmopathy.

This clonotype was seen more than once but under ten times. This sequence joins TRBV10-2 and TRBJ1-6; no definite D call. CDR3 length: 16 residues. Per germline, CDR1 WSHSY and CDR2 SAAADI. V lost 3 bases and J 8 bases, leaving 17 bases between the germline ends. The CDR3: CASSDTVQSRDSPLHF. The DNA for the CDR3 is TGCGCCAGCAGTGACACGGTTCAAAGTCGGGATTCACCCCTCCACTTT.

The chain links TRBV5-1 to TRBJ2-7; perhaps TRBD2 as D (6 bases). The CDR3 spans 15 residues. Germline CDR1 SGHRS, CDR2 YFSETQ. The ends were cut back, 0 bases at V and 2 bases at J, with 12 bases in the middle. The CDR3 sequence is CASSLEPSVPYEQYF. The CDR3 bases are TGCGCCAGCAGCTTGGAGCCTAGCGTTCCCTACGAGCAGTACTTC. The complete variable domain, with remaining parts taken from reference TRBV5-1 and TRBJ2-7, reads KAGVTQTPRYLIKTRGQQVTLSCSPISGHRSVSWYQQTPGQGLQFLFEYFSETQRNKGNFPGRFSGRQFSNSRSEMNVSTLELGDSALYLCASSLEPSVPYEQYFGPGTRLTVT.

This clonotype was counted at least ten times. This chain uses TRBV12-3 or TRBV12-4 with TRBJ2-2; 9 bases map to TRBD2. J was trimmed by 7 bases and V by 8 bases; bases with no gene match: 5. The CDR3 sequence is 13 residues long. CDR3 nucleotide sequence: TGTGCCAGCCGGGGACTAGCAAGCGGGGAGCTGTTTTTT. As protein: CASRGLASGELFF.

The rearrangement links TRBV24-1 to TRBJ2-3; TRBD2 agrees at 15 bases. CDR1 and CDR2 from the germline V gene are KGHDR and SFDVKD. Trimming cost V 4 bases and J 1 base; bases outside gene matches: 8. The CDR3 runs 19 residues. The CDR3 spells CATSDRTSGRARGTDTQYF. The CDR3 nucleotides read TGTGCCACCAGTGACAGGACTAGCGGGAGGGCCCGGGGCACAGATACGCAGTATTTT.

In this sample, this clonotype turned up many times. The J gene is TRBJ2-7, the V gene TRBV6-1, with TRBD2 matching over 7 bases. Trimming took 3 bases from V and 6 from J; bases not matched to a gene: 5. The germline V gene has CDR1 MNHNS and CDR2 SASEGT. The CDR3 covers 13 residues. The CDR3 DNA reads TGTGCCAGCAGTGATAGACTAGCAGGCGAGCAGTACTTC. Translation: CASSDRLAGEQYF.

The gene calls are TRBV28 and TRBJ2-2; TRBD2 matches 11 bases. The V segment lost 6 bases and the J segment 4 bases; nucleotides outside the gene matches: 10. Germline V gives CDR1 MDHEN, CDR2 SYDVKM. The CDR3 consists of 17 residues. The CDR3 sequence is CASRKTSGILTTGELFF. The CDR3 bases are TGTGCCAGCAGGAAGACTAGCGGGATTCTCACCACCGGGGAGCTGTTTTTT.

The J gene is TRBJ1-6, the V gene TRBV20-1; a weak D match, TRBD1 (5 bases). Trimming cost V 6 bases and J 6 bases, with 21 bases left between them. The CDR3 is 16 residues long. Germline V gene sequence: CDR1 DFQATT, CDR2 SNEGSKA (reference sequence). CDR3 region: CSATVLQGGGNSPLHF. CDR3 DNA: TGCAGTGCGACCGTCCTTCAGGGCGGGGGTAATTCACCCCTCCACTTT.

The rearrangement uses TRBV5-4 and TRBJ2-7; TRBD1 agrees at 8 bases. There are 13 residues in the CDR3. The germline V gene has CDR1 SGHNT and CDR2 YYREEE (reference sequence). V gave up 4 bases and J gave up 2 bases; unmatched junction bases: 2. CDR3 loop: CASSMDRAYEQYF. The CDR3 DNA reads TGTGCCAGCAGCATGGACAGGGCCTACGAGCAGTACTTC. The entire variable domain, with the rest obtained from reference TRBV5-4 and TRBJ2-7, is as follows: ETGVTQSPTHLIKTRGQQVTLRCSSQSGHNTVSWYQQALGQGPQFIFQYYREEENGRGNFPPRFSGLQFPNYSSELNVNALELDDSALYLCASSMDRAYEQYFGPGTRLTVT.

This clonotype has at least ten counts. The chain uses TRBV28 and TRBJ2-2, with 7 nucleotides matching TRBD1. CDR3 length: 18 residues. With 6 bases clipped from V and 0 bases from J, the junction kept 13 bases outside the gene matches. CDR1 and CDR2 from the germline V gene are MDHEN and SYDVKM. The CDR3 DNA reads as TGTGCCAGCAGCCCGAGGGGGAAGGGGGCGACGAACACCGGGGAGCTGTTTTTT. Protein: CASSPRGKGATNTGELFF.

In its sample, this clonotype was seen many times. The chain is built from TRBV6-1 and TRBJ2-1; perhaps TRBD2 as D (6 bases). Germline CDR1 reads MNHNS; CDR2 reads SASEGT. V dropped 6 bases and J dropped 5 bases, with 11 bases sitting between them. The CDR3 covers 13 residues. CDR3 nucleotides: TGTGCCAGCAGGAAACTAGCTAACAATGAGCAGTTCTTC. The encoded protein is CASRKLANNEQFF.

The chain combines TRBV27 with TRBJ2-3; a weak D match, TRBD1 (6 bases). The germline V and J ends were trimmed by 6 bases and 1 base, with 17 bases remaining between them. This CDR3 is built from 16 residues. From germline, CDR1 is MNHEY and CDR2 SMNVEV (reference sequence). The CDR3 protein is CASRNQPTGRTDTQYF. DNA for the CDR3: TGTGCCAGCAGAAATCAGCCGACAGGCCGCACAGATACGCAGTATTTT.

This clonotype was detected ten times or more. The V call is TRBV11-2, the J call TRBJ2-1; 7 bases are shared with TRBD1. CDR1 and CDR2 (germline): SGHAT, FQNNGV. There are 17 residues in the CDR3. The trim removed 3 bases at V and 2 bases at J, leaving 10 bases unmatched. CDR3 residues: CASSFTLTGTAYNEQFF. The DNA of the CDR3 is TGTGCCAGCAGCTTTACCCTAACCGGGACAGCCTACAATGAGCAGTTCTTC.

In its sample, this clonotype was seen many times. The chain couples TRBV5-1 to TRBJ2-7, with TRBD1 matching over 9 bases. The CDR3 is 16 residues long. Germline loops: CDR1 SGHRS, CDR2 YFSETQ. Trimming at V came to 2 bases and at J to 5 bases, leaving 11 bases not matched to a gene. This CDR3 is CASSFLTGGAVHEQYF. The CDR3, as DNA: TGCGCCAGCAGCTTTCTAACAGGGGGCGCGGTCCACGAGCAGTACTTC.

This clonotype appeared many times. The CDR3 coding sequence is TGTGCCAGCAGCTTGTGGACAGGGGGCCTCACCACAGATACGCAGTATTTT. Its translation: CASSLWTGGLTTDTQYF. V usage is TRBV7-9 and J usage is TRBJ2-3; 11 bases map to TRBD1. The CDR3 totals 17 residues. Germline CDR1 and CDR2: SEHNR and FQNEAQ (reference sequence). V trimming: 3 bases; J trimming: 2 bases; junction bases outside the gene matches: 7.

This clonotype appeared many times. The chain couples TRBV20-1 to TRBJ2-7; D is ambiguous. Per the germline V gene, CDR1 is DFQATT and CDR2 is SNEGSKA (reference sequence). Trimming took off 1 base at V and 2 bases at J, with 18 bases between the two ends. The CDR3 contains 16 residues. CDR3 coding DNA: TGCAGTGCTAGAGGCAGGATTGGATCTCCTCCCTACGAGCAGTACTTC. This sequence encodes CSARGRIGSPPYEQYF.

The V gene is TRBV27, the J gene TRBJ1-2, with D tentatively TRBD1 (6 bases). The CDR3 is made up of 15 amino acids. Germline V CDR1 and CDR2: MNHEY, SMNVEV (reference sequence). V dropped 4 bases and J dropped 5 bases, with 17 bases sitting between them. The CDR3 is CASSSILQGPYGYTF. CDR3 nucleotide sequence: TGTGCCAGCAGTTCAATACTTCAGGGGCCGTATGGCTACACCTTC.

At least ten counts were recorded for this clonotype. The V gene is TRBV6-1, the J gene TRBJ2-7, with TRBD1 matching 9 bases. V dropped 6 bases and J dropped 0; count of bases not matched to a gene: 6. CDR1 and CDR2 from the germline V gene are MNHNS and SASEGT. The CDR3 is 15 amino acids. The CDR3 nucleotides read TGTGCCAGCAGACCACAGGGGGCTGGCTCCTACGAGCAGTACTTC. This sequence encodes CASRPQGAGSYEQYF.

As for this clonotype: A read error is possible here, since a much larger clone lies one base away. The chain employs TRBV30 and TRBJ1-6; TRBD1 might be the D (5 bases). Trimming removed 8 bases at V and 4 bases at J, with 12 bases between. CDR1 GTSNPN and CDR2 SVGIG come from the germline V gene (reference sequence). This CDR3 region has 13 residues. The CDR3 loop is CAHQGDYNSPLHF. The CDR3 DNA reads as TGTGCCCATCAAGGGGATTATAATTCACCCCTCCACTTT.

This clonotype was detected many times. This chain links TRBV28 with TRBJ2-5; 7 nucleotides align to TRBD2. V shed 6 bases and J 3 bases; nucleotides not matched to a gene: 16. This CDR3 contains 17 residues. Germline CDR1 and CDR2: MDHEN and SYDVKM. The DNA of the CDR3 is TGTGCCAGCAGCCTTAAAGGACTAGGGTGGGGAAAAGAGACCCAGTACTTC. Protein product: CASSLKGLGWGKETQYF.

This clonotype was counted ten times or more. The germline gene is not matched at one end of the junction; a read error may be the cause. The chain couples TRBV7-7 to TRBJ2-1; D is ambiguous. CDR1 SSHAT and CDR2 FNYEAQ come from the germline V gene (reference sequence). This CDR3 region has 13 residues. This CDR3 is CASSDDRYNEQFF. CDR3 nucleotide sequence: TGTGCTAGCAGCGATGACCGCTACAATGAGCAGTTCTTC.

This clonotype was recorded at least ten times. The V call is TRBV5-5, the J call TRBJ1-1, with 9 bases aligning to TRBD1. Germline V gives CDR1 SGHKS, CDR2 YYEKEE (reference sequence). The J segment lost 10 bases and the V segment lost 4 bases, leaving 11 bases of the junction unmatched. The CDR3 has 14 residues. This chain's CDR3 is CASSLNNRGQGAFF. CDR3 sequence (DNA): TGTGCCAGCAGCCTGAACAACAGGGGGCAGGGAGCTTTCTTT.

The chain uses TRBV7-2 and TRBJ2-1; 7 bases fit TRBD2. The CDR3 is 16 residues long. Trimming removed 2 bases from V and 8 bases from J; junction bases left unmatched: 12. Per the germline V gene, CDR1 is SGHTA and CDR2 is FQGNSA. The CDR3 DNA follows: TGTGCCAGCAGCTTAAGGTGGCGGGGGACTATCGATGAGCAGTTCTTC. Translated, it gives CASSLRWRGTIDEQFF. Variable domain in full (rest from reference TRBV7-2 and TRBJ2-1): GAGVSQSPSNKVTEKGKDVELRCDPISGHTALYWYRQSLGQGLEFLIYFQGNSAPDKSGLPSDRFSAERTGGSVSTLTIQRTQQEDSAVYLCASSLRWRGTIDEQFFGPGTRLTVL.